Listed here is a single T cell receptor (beta chain). This entry is derived from a study of blood T cell repertoires in COVID-19. In the study overall: The analysed material was cDNA or gDNA that came from T cells, B-cell-depleted T cells, or PBMCs.

The CDR3 has 17 amino acids. Germline loops: CDR1 SGHAT, CDR2 FQNNGV. V was shortened by 1 base and J by 0 bases, with 10 bases between the two germline ends. The repertoire was sequenced with immunoSEQ multiplex PCR; TCRdb's copy has only in-frame clones and lacks some. This table has a few hundred thousand clones, about 90% appearing once. The J gene is TRBJ1-6, the V gene TRBV11-2; D is ambiguous. The sample consisted of peripheral blood. The sequence was collected from a woman aged 55 to 70 with COVID-19, enrolled during active disease. The chain's CDR3 is CASSLVPRSSYNSPLHF. The CDR3 DNA reads TGTGCCAGCAGCTTAGTGCCCCGGAGCTCCTATAATTCACCCCTCCACTTT. The full variable domain, in which reference TRBV11-2 and TRBJ1-6 provide the parts outside the CDR3, is EAGVAQSPRYKIIEKRQSVAFWCNPISGHATLYWYQQILGQGPKLLIQFQNNGVVDDSQLPKDRFSAERLKGVDSTLKIQPAKLEDSAVYLCASSLVPRSSYNSPLHFGNGTRLTVT.